The 20 T cell receptor beta chains listed next were all sequenced from one sample in a study of molecular identifiers for immune sequencing clone quantification. TCRdb used MiXCR to reprocess the PCR reads, holding one entry per CDR3 protein. The sample has about 510,000 distinct CDR3 sequences, roughly 25% seen once. Source material: naive CD8+ T cells from blood, with Jurkat cell RNA spiked in. The subset is: FACS-sorted CD8+CD4-CCR7+CD45RA+ naive T cells. Source of these receptors: a human donor in good health. Some libraries in this study had Jurkat cell RNA spiked in.

This clonotype was picked up many times. The rearrangement joins TRBV10-3 to TRBJ2-7; the D is unclear. This CDR3 contains 11 residues. Germline V gene data show CDR1 as ENHRY and CDR2 as SYGVKD. V lost 3 bases and J lost 9, with 9 bases in between. The CDR3 region has the DNA TGTGCCATCAGTGAAGGGCAGGCGCAGTACTTC. This codes for CAISEGQAQYF.

Remarks on this clonotype: One junction end disagrees with the germline gene, perhaps due to a read error. The chain employs TRBV9 and TRBJ2-7, with 9 bases aligning to TRBD2. Germline CDR1 reads SGDLS; CDR2 reads YYNGEE. This CDR3 comprises 14 residues. CDR3 amino acids: CASSTAGGDYEQSF. In DNA, the CDR3 is TGTGCCAGCAGCACAGCGGGAGGAGACTACGAGCAGTCCTTC. The variable domain in full, with the rest retrieved from reference TRBV9 and TRBJ2-7, is DSGVTQTPKHLITATGQRVTLRCSPRSGDLSVYWYQQSLDQGLQFLIQYYNGEERAKGNILERFSAQQFPDLHSELNLSSLELGDSALYFCASSTAGGDYEQSFGPGTRLTVT.

The chain links TRBV4-1 to TRBJ2-1; either TRBD1 or TRBD2 may fit D (6 bases each). The CDR3 covers 17 residues. Germline CDR1 MGHRA, CDR2 YSYEKL. The V gene lost 1 base and the J gene lost 0 bases, with 13 bases spanning the gap. The CDR3 DNA reads as TGCGCCAGCAGCCAAGTGGGGGGCCCCCTCTCCTACAATGAGCAGTTCTTC. As protein: CASSQVGGPLSYNEQFF.

This clonotype has just one count. Just one base apart from a much larger clone, this may be a read error. The conserved final phenylalanine or tryptophan is absent from the CDR3, which likely points to a read error. The chain joins TRBV7-9 to TRBJ2-3, with 8 nucleotides matching TRBD2. This CDR3 is 15 amino acids long. Germline V gene data show CDR1 as SEHNR and CDR2 as FQNEAQ (reference sequence). V gave up 5 bases and J gave up 5 bases; unmatched junction bases: 9. CDR3 sequence reads: CASSPIGRAEDTQYL. The CDR3 nucleotides read TGTGCCAGCAGCCCAATCGGGAGGGCCGAAGATACGCAGTATCTT.

Ten or more counts support this clonotype. The CDR3 region has the DNA TGTGCCAGCAGTGAGAACGGCTACAACACTGAAGCTTTCTTT. Its protein product is CASSENGYNTEAFF. The chain carries TRBV2 and TRBJ1-1, with D uncertain. Germline CDR1 reads SNHLY; CDR2 reads FYNNEI. This CDR3 region has 14 residues. V was pared by 3 bases and J by 2 bases, with 10 bases between.

This clonotype has ten or more counts. The chain carries TRBV29-1 and TRBJ2-5; no clear D gene. This CDR3 is built from 14 residues. V was cut by 4 bases and J by 2 bases, with 14 bases left in between. Per the germline V gene, CDR1 is SQVTM and CDR2 is ANQGSEA. CDR3 DNA sequence: TGCAGCGTTGTTGGGCTAAGTTATCAAGAGACCCAGTACTTC. Translation: CSVVGLSYQETQYF.

This clonotype was recorded many times. V is TRBV2 and J is TRBJ1-2; D possibly corresponds to TRBD1 (5 bases). This CDR3 spans 13 amino acids. Germline V lookup: CDR1 SNHLY, CDR2 FYNNEI. Trimming removed 7 bases from V and 0 bases from J, with 9 bases in between. Here the CDR3 reads CASTGHPNYGYTF. The DNA of the CDR3 is TGTGCCAGCACTGGACATCCTAACTATGGCTACACCTTC.

Of note for this clonotype: The junction differs from germline at one of its ends, possibly a read error. The gene calls are TRBV6-5 and TRBJ1-4, with D perhaps TRBD1 (5 bases). CDR1 and CDR2 (germline): MNHEY, SVGAGI. The CDR3 is 14 residues long. The CDR3 nucleotides are TGTGCCAGCAGTTTCGGGGCACGGGGTGAAAAACTGCTTTTT. Protein product: CASSFGARGEKLLF.

This clonotype was picked up many times. The V gene is TRBV7-9, the J gene TRBJ2-5; D uncertain. Germline V gene lookup returns CDR1 SEHNR and CDR2 FQNEAQ (reference sequence). Trimming removed 0 bases at V and 0 bases at J, with 5 bases between. The CDR3 has 14 residues. This CDR3 reads CASSLAADQETQYF. The CDR3, as DNA: TGTGCCAGCAGCTTAGCAGCAGACCAAGAGACCCAGTACTTC.

At least ten counts were recorded for this clonotype. CDR3 protein: CASSYSRGRGETEAFF. In DNA form, the CDR3 reads TGTGCCAGCAGTTACTCGAGGGGCAGGGGAGAGACTGAAGCTTTCTTT. The rearrangement uses TRBV6-2 or TRBV6-3 and TRBJ1-1, with D possibly matching TRBD1 (6 bases). The CDR3 covers 16 residues. Germline V gene sequence: CDR1 MNHEY, CDR2 SVGEGT. Trimming removed 0 bases from V and 5 bases from J, with 16 bases in between.

The rearrangement uses TRBV28 and TRBJ1-5, with TRBD1 matching over 7 bases. This CDR3 is built from 12 residues. V lost 6 bases, J lost 11 bases, and 7 bases stayed unmatched. Germline V gene lookup returns CDR1 MDHEN and CDR2 SYDVKM. This CDR3 reads CASRQTDRSQHF. The CDR3 DNA sequence: TGTGCCAGCAGGCAAACGGACAGGTCCCAGCATTTT.

This clonotype turned up a few times. The J gene is TRBJ1-2, the V gene TRBV30, with a tentative D call TRBD1 (5 bases). The length of the CDR3 is 14 residues. CDR1 and CDR2 (germline): GTSNPN, SVGIG (reference sequence). The V end lost 3 bases, the J end lost 5 bases, and 16 bases lay between the germline ends. CDR3 residues: CAWRGLTAEYGYTF. The CDR3 nucleotides are TGTGCCTGGAGGGGCCTGACAGCGGAGTATGGCTACACCTTC. The entire variable domain, with the rest obtained from reference TRBV30 and TRBJ1-2, is as follows: SQTIHQWPATLVQPVGSPLSLECTVEGTSNPNLYWYRQAAGRGLQLLFYSVGIGQISSEVPQNLSASRPQDRQFILSSKKLLLSDSGFYLCAWRGLTAEYGYTFGSGTRLTVV.

This clonotype was seen at least ten times. J is TRBJ1-4 and V is TRBV7-9; no definite D call. Deletions cut 3 bases from V and 6 bases from J, with 2 bases between. Germline lookup yields CDR1 SEHNR and CDR2 FQNEAQ (reference sequence). CDR3 length equals 11 residues. The CDR3 region is CASSLDEKLFF. The CDR3 coding sequence is TGTGCCAGCAGCTTGGATGAAAAACTGTTTTTT.

The V call is TRBV7-9, the J call TRBJ2-1; D remains ambiguous. The germline V gene has CDR1 SEHNR and CDR2 FQNEAQ (reference sequence). Trimming removed 5 bases at V and 7 bases at J, with 9 bases between. CDR3 length: 12 residues. CDR3 region: CASSPFRNEQFF. The CDR3 coding sequence is TGTGCCAGCAGCCCTTTCCGAAATGAGCAGTTCTTC.

In its sample, this clonotype was seen many times. The chain carries TRBV7-9 and TRBJ1-4; tentative D call: TRBD1 (6 bases). V was pared by 1 base and J by 1 base, with 10 bases between. The CDR3 totals 16 residues. Germline lookup yields CDR1 SEHNR and CDR2 FQNEAQ (reference sequence). The CDR3 bases are TGTGCCAGCAGCTTAGAAGAGGGGGGAACTAATGAAAAACTGTTTTTT. This translates into CASSLEEGGTNEKLFF.

This clonotype was seen a handful of times. The chain joins TRBV20-1 to TRBJ2-1, with D tentatively TRBD1 (6 bases). This CDR3 contains 14 residues. V was trimmed by 0 bases and J by 12 bases, leaving 18 bases between them. CDR1 and CDR2 from the germline V gene are DFQATT and SNEGSKA (reference sequence). CDR3 nucleotides: TGCAGTGCTAGAGATCTTATAGTGGTGGACAGGCAGTTCTTC. Translation: CSARDLIVVDRQFF.

This sequence joins TRBV6-5 and TRBJ2-7; D uncertain. Between the trimmed V and J ends, which lost 2 bases and 4 bases, there was a span of 12 bases. There are 14 residues in the CDR3. From germline, CDR1 is MNHEY and CDR2 SVGAGI. CDR3 loop: CASSYTSEGYEQYF. CDR3 nucleotide sequence: TGTGCCAGCAGTTACACCTCGGAAGGGTACGAGCAGTACTTC.

Comment on this clonotype: This may be a read error, as it is one base from a much larger clone. The DNA for the CDR3 is TGTGCCAGCAGCCCGGCCCAAACTCGCGTCGAGGCCCAGTACTTC. Amino acids: CASSPAQTRVEAQYF. The V and J genes are TRBV7-9 and TRBJ2-5; D is unclear. V gave up 5 bases and J gave up 9 bases, with 22 bases separating them. Germline loops: CDR1 SEHNR, CDR2 FQNEAQ (reference sequence). CDR3 length: 15 amino acids.

This clonotype was counted many times. The CDR3 coding sequence is TGTGCCAGCAGCGCGACAGGTTTGAACACTGAAGCTTTCTTT. Its protein is CASSATGLNTEAFF. The chain uses TRBV9 and TRBJ1-1; tentatively, D is TRBD1 (6 bases). CDR1 is SGDLS and CDR2 is YYNGEE in the germline V gene. The germline V and J ends were trimmed by 3 bases and 0 bases, with 9 bases remaining between them. The CDR3 runs 14 residues.

The rearrangement joins TRBV4-3 to TRBJ1-6; the D gene is possibly TRBD1 (6 bases). This CDR3 region has 17 residues. Between the trimmed V and J ends, which lost 4 bases and 7 bases, there was a span of 20 bases. Germline V gene sequence: CDR1 LGHNA, CDR2 YSLEER. The CDR3 loop reads CASSPGRGQEGNSPLHF. The CDR3 bases are TGCGCCAGCAGCCCCGGCCGGGGACAAGAAGGGAATTCACCCCTCCACTTT.